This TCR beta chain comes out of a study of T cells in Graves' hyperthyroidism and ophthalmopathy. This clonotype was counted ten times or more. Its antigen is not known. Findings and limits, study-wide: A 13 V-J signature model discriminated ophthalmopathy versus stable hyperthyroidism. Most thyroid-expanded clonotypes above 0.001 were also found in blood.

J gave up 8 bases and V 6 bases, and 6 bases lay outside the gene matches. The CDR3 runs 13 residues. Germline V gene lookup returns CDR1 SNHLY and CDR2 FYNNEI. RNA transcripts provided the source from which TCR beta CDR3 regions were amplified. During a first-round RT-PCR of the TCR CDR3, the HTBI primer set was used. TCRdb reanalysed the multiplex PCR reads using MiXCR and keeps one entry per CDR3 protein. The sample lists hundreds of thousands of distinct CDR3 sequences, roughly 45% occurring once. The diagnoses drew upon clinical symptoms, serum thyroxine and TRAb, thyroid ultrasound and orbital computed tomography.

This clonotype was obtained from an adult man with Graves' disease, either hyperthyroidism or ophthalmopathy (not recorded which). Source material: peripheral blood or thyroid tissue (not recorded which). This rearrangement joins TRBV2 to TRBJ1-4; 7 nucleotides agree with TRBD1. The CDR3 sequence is CASRPGGEEKLFF. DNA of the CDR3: TGTGCCAGCAGGCCAGGGGGTGAGGAAAAACTGTTTTTT.